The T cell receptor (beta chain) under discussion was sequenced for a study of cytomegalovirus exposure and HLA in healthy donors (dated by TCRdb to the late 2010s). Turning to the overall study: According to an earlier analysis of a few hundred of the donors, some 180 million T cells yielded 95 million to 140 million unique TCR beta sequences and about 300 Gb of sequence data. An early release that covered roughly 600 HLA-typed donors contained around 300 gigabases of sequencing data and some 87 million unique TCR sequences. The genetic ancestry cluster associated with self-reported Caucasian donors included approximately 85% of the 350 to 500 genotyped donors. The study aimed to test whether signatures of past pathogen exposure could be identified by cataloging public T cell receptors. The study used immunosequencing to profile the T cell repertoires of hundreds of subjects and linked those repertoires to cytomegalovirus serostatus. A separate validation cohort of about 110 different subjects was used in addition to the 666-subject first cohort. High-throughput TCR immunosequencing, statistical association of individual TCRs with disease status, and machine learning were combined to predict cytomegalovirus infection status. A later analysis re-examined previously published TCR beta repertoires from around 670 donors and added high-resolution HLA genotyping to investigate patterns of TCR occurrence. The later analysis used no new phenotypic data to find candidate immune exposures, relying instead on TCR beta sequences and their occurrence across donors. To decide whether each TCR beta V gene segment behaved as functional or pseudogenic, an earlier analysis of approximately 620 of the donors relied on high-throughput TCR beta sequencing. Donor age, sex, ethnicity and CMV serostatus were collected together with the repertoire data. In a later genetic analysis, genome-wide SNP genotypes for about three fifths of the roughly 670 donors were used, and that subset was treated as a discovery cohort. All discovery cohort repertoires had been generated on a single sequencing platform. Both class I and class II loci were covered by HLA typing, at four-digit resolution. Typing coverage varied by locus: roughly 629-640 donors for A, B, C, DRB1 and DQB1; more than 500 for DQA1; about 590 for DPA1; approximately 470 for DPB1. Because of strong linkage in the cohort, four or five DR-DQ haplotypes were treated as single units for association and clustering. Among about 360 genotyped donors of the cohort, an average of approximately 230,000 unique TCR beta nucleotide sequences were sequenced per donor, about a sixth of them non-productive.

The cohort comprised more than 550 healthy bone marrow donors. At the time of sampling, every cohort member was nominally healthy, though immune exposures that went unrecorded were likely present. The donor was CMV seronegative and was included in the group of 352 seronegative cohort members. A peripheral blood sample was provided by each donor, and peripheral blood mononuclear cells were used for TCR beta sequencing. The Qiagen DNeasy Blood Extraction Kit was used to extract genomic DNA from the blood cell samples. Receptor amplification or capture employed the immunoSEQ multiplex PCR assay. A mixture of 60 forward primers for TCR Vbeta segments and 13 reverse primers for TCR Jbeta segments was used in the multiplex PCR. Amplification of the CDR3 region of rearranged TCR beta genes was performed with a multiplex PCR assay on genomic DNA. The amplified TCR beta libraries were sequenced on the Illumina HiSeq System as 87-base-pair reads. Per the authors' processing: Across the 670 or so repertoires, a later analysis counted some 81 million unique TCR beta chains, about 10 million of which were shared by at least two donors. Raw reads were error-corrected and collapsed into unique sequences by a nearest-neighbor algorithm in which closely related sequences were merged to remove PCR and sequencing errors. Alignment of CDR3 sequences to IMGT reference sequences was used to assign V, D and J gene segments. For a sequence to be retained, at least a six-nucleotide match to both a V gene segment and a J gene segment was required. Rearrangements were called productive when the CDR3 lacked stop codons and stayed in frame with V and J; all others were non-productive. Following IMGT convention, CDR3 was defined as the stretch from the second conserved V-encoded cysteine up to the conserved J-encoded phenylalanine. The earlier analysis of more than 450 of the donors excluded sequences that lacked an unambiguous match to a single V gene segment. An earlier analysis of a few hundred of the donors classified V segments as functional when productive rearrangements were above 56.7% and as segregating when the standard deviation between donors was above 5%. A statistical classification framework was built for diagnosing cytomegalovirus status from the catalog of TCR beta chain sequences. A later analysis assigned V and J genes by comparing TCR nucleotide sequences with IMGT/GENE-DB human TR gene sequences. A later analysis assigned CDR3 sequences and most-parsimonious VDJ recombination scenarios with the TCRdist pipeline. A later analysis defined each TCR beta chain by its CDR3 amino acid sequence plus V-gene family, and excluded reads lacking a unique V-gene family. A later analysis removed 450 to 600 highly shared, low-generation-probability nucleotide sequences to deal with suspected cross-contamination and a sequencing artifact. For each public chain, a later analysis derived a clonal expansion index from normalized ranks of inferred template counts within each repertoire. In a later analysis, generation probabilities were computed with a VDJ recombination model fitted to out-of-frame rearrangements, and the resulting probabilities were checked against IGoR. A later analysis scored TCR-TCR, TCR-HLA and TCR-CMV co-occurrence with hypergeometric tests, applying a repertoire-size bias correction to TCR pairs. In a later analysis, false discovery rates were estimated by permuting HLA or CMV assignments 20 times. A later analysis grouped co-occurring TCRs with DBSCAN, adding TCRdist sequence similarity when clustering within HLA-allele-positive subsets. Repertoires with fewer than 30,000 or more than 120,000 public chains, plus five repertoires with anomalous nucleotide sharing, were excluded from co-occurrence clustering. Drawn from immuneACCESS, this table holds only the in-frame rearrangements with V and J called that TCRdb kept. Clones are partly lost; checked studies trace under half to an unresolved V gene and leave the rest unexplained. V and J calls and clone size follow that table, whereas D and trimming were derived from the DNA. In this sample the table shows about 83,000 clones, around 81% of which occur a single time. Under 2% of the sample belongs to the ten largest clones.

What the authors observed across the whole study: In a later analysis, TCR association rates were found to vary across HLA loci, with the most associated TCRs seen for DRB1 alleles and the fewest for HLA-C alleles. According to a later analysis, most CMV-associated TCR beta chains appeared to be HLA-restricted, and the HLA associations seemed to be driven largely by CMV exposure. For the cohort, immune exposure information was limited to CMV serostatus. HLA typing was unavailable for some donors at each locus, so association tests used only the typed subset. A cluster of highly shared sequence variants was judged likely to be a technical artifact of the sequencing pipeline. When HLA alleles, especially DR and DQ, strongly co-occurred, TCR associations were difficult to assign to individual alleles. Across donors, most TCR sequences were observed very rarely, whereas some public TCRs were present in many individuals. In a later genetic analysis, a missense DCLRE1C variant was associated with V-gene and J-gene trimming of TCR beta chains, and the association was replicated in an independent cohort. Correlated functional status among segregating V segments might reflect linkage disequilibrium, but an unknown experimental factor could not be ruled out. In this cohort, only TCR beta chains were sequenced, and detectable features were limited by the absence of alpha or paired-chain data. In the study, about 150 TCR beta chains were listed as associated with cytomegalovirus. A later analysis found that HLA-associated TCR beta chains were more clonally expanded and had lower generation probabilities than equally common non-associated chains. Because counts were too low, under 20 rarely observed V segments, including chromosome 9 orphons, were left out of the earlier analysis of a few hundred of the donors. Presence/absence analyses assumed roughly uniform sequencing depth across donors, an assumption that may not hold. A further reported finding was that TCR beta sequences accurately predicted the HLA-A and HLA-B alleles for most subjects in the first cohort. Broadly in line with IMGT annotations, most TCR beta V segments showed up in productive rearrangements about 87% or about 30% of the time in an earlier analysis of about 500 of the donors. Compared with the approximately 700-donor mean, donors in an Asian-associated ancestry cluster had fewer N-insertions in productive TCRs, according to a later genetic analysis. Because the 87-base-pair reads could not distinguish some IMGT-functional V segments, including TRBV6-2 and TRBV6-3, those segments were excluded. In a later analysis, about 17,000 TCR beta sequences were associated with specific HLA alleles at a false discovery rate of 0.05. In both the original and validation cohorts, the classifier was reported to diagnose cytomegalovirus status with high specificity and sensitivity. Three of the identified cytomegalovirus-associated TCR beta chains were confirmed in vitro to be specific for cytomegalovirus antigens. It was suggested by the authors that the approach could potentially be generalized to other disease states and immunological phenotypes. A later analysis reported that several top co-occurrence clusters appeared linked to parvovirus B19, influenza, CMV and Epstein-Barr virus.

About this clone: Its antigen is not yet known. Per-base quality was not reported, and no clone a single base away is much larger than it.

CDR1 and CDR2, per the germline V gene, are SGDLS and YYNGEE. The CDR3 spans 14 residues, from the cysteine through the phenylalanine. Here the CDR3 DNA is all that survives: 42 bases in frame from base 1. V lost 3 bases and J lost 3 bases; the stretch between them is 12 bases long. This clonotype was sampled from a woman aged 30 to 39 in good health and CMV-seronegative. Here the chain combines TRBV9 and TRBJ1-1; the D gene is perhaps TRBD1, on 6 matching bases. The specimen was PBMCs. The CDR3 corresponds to CASSARYRDTEAFF. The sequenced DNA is TGTGCCAGCAGCGCCCGGTACAGGGACACTGAAGCTTTCTTT.